This TCR beta chain was identified during a study of CD8 T cells in Susac syndrome (dated by TCRdb to between 2019 and 2020). About the study as a whole: Whether CD8+ T cell activation and differentiation in Susac syndrome was antigen driven was tested using repertoire sequencing. The clonality of the CD8+ T cell repertoire was compared across 12 healthy donors, about 14 Susac syndrome patients and under 18 multiple sclerosis patients. Points the paper makes about the study in general: The TCR sequencing and HLA analysis was acknowledged to have included a relatively small number of individuals.

As to this clonotype: It has no known antigen specificity. No much larger clonotype is one base removed from it; base qualities were not supplied.

Peripheral blood CD8+ and CD4+ T cells from healthy donors, Susac syndrome patients and multiple sclerosis patients were profiled by high-throughput TCR beta sequencing. Treatment-naive patients with stable or active relapsing-remitting disease fulfilling revised McDonald criteria were used as multiple sclerosis controls. Bulk CD8+ and CD4+ T cells were purified by magnetic negative isolation, while CD8+ TEMRA cells were enriched using FACS. Blood was collected in EDTA tubes and processed within 24 hours, with PBMCs isolated through density gradient centrifugation. PBMCs destined for TCR sequencing were cryopreserved in liquid nitrogen and later thawed in a 37 °C water bath. A purity of at least 90% was achieved for sorted or isolated CD4+, CD8+ and CD8+ TEMRA cells. RNA was extracted using the RNeasy kit, and about 0.45 to 1 microgram was reverse transcribed with random hexamers. The immunoSEQ multiplex PCR assay, covering 54 Vbeta and 13 Jbeta segments, was used to amplify TCR beta CDR3 regions. PCR amplification bias was corrected using a synthetic template baseline for primer optimization and computational correction. In the source study's methods: Reads were annotated to V, D and J genes according to IMGT and were analyzed with immunoSEQ Analyzer, with only productive sequences retained. To calculate clonality, Shannon entropy was normalized by log2 of the number of productive unique sequences and then subtracted from one. Public and private clones were assessed among the 100 most prevalent clones of each patient and control. Clones were defined as Susac-specific if absent from the healthy and MS cohorts, from around 1,000 published viral clones and from other ImmuneACCESS disease sequences. TCRdb applied fastp at Q25 and MiXCR to the public reads, then kept only in-frame beta chains. Rows are combined by CDR3 protein, so each entry shows the most common genes and DNA. The V and J calls come from TCRdb's annotation, not from the publication. The sample yields around 140,000 distinct CDR3 sequences; approximately 79% were counted once. The ten largest clonotypes hold around 0.51% of the sample.

The CDR3 measures 14 amino acids from cysteine to phenylalanine. The read is trimmed to its CDR3 DNA, 42 bases read in frame from base 1. The germline V gene yields MNHNS for CDR1 and SASEGT for CDR2. Compared with germline, V lacks 5 bases and J lacks 7 bases; bases without a gene match: 5. The TCR was taken from a human donor with multiple sclerosis. The receptor chain draws on TRBV6-1 and TRBJ2-1, with TRBD2 matching 10 junction bases. The sample consisted of CD8+ T cells from PBMCs. The nucleotide sequence is given as TGTGCCAGCAGTTTGGCTAGCGGGAGTAATGAGCAGTTCTTC. This sequence encodes CASSLASGSNEQFF.